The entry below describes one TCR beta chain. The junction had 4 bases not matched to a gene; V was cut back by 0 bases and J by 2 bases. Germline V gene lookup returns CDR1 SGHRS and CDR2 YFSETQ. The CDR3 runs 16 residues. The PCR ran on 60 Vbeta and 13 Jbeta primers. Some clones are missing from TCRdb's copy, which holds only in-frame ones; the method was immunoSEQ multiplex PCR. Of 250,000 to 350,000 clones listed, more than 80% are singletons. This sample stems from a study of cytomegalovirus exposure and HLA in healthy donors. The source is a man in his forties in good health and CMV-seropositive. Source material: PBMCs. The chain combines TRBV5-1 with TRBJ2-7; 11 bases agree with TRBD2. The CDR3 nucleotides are TGCGCCAGCAGCTTGGGACTAGCGGGACTCACCTACGAGCAGTACTTC. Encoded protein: CASSLGLAGLTYEQYF.